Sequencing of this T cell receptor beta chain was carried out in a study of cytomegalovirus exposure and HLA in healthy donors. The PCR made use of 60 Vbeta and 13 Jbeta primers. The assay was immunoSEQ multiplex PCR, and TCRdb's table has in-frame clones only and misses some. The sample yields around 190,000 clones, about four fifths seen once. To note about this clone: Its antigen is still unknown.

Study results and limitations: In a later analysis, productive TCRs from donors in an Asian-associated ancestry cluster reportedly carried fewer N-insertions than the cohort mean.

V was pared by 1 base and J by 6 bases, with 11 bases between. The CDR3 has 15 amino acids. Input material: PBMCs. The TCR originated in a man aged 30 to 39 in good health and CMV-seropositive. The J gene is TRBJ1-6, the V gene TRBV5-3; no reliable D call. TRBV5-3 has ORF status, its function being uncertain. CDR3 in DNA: TGTGCCAGAAGCTTGTTCGCAGGAATTAATTCACCCCTCCACTTT. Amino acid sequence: CARSLFAGINSPLHF.